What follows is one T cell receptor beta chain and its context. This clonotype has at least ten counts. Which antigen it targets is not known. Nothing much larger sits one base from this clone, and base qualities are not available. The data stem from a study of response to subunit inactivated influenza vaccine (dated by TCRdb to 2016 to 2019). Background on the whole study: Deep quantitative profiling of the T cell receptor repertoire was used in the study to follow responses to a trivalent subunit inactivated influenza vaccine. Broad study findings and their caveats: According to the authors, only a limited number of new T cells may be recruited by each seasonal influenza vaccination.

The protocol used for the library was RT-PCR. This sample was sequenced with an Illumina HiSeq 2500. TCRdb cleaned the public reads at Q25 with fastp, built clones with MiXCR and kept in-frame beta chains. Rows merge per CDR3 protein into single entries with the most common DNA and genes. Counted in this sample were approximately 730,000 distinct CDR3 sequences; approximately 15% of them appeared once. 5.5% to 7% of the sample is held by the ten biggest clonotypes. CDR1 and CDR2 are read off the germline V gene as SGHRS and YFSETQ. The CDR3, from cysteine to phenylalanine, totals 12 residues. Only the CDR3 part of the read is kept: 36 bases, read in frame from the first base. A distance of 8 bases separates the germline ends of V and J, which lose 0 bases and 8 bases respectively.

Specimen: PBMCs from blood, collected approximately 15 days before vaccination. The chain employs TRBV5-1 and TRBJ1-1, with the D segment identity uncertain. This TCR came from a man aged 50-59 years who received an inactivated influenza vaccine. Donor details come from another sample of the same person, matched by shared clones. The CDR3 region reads CASSLEATEAFF. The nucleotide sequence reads TGCGCCAGCAGCTTGGAGGCAACAGAAGCTTTCTTT.